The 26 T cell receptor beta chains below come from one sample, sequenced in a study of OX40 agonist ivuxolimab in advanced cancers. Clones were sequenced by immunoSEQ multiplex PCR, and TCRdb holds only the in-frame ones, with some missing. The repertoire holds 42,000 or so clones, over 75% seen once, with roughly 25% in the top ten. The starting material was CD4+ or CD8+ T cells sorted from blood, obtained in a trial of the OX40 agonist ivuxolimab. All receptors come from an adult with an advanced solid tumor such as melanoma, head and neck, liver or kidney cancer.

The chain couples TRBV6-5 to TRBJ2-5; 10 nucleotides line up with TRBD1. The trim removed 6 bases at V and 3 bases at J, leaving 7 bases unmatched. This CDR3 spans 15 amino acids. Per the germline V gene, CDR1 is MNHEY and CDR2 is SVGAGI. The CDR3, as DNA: TGTGCCAGCAGCCGGGACAGGGGCGGGGAAGAGACCCAGTACTTC. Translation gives CASSRDRGGEETQYF.

The CDR3 nucleotides are TGTGCCAGTAGTCTCCCGGGACAGGGCGCTGGCTACACCTTC. Residues: CASSLPGQGAGYTF. The chain combines TRBV19 with TRBJ1-2; 9 nucleotides match TRBD1. The CDR3 has 14 residues. V dropped 5 bases and J dropped 7; count of bases not matched to a gene: 8. Germline V gene sequence: CDR1 LNHDA, CDR2 SQIVND (reference sequence).

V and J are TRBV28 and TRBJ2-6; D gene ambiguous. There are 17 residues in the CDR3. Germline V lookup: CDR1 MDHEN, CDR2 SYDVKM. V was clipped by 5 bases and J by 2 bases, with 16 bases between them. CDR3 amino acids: CASSRESLGPGANVLTF. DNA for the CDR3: TGTGCCAGCAGTCGAGAGTCCTTAGGGCCTGGGGCCAACGTCCTGACTTTC.

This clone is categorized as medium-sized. CDR3 sequence: CASSPPNVRSGEGTF. The CDR3 coding sequence is TGTGCCAGCTCACCACCCAACGTTCGATCAGGGGAGGGGACCTTC. V gene TRBV18 combines with J gene TRBJ1-2; D is perhaps TRBD1 (6 bases). Germline loops: CDR1 KGHSH, CDR2 LQKENI. The CDR3 covers 15 residues. The V gene lost 0 bases and the J gene lost 14 bases, with 22 bases spanning the gap.

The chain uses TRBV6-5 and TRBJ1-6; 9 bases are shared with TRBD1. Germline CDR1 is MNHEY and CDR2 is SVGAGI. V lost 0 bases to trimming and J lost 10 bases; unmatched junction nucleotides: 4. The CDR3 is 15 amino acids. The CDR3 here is CASSYSGQGLSPLHF. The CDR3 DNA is TGTGCCAGCAGTTACTCGGGACAGGGCTTATCACCCCTCCACTTT.

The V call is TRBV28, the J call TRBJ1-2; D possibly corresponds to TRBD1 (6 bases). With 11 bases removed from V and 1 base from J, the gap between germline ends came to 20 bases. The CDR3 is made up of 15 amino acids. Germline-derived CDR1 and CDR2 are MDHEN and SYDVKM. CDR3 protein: CAGLSPGDRNYGYTF. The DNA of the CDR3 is TGTGCCGGATTATCCCCAGGGGACCGTAACTATGGCTACACCTTC.

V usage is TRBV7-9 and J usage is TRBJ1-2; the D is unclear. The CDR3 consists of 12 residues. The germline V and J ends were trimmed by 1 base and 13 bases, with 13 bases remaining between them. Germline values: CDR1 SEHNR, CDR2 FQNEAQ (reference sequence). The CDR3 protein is CASSLDAETRTF. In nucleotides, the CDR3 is TGTGCCAGCAGCTTAGACGCGGAGACGCGCACCTTC.

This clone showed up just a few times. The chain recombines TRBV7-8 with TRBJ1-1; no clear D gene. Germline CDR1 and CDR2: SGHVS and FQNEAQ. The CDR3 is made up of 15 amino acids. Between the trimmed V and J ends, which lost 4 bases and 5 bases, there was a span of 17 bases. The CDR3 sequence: CASSSLKPQGTEAFF. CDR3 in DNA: TGTGCCAGCAGCTCACTGAAGCCCCAAGGGACTGAAGCTTTCTTT.

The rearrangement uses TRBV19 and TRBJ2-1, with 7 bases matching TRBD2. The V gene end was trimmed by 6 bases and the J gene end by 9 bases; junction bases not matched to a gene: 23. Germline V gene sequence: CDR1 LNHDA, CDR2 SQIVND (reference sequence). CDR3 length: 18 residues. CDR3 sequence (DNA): TGTGCCAGTAGGGAAACCTTTAGACGGGACTACCGGCAAGTTGAGCAGTTCTTC. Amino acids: CASRETFRRDYRQVEQFF.

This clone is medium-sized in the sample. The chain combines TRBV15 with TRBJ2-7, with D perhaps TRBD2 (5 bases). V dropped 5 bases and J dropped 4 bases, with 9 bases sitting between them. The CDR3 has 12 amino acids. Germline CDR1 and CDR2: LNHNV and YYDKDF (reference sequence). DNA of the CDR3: TGTGCCACCAGCGGAGGCGGTTACGAGCAGTACTTC. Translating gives CATSGGGYEQYF.

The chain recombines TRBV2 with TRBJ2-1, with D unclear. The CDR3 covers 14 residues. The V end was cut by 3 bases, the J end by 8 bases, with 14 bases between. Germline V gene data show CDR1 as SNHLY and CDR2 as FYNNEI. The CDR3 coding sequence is TGTGCCAGCAGTGACTCTTGGACCACGGATGAGCAGTTCTTC. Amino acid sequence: CASSDSWTTDEQFF.

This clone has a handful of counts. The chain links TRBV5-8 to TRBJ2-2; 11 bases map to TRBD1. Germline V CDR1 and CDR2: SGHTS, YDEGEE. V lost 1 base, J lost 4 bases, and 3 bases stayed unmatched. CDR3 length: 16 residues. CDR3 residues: CASSLKGQGVTGELFF. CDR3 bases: TGTGCCAGCAGCTTGAAGGGACAGGGGGTCACCGGGGAGCTGTTTTTT.

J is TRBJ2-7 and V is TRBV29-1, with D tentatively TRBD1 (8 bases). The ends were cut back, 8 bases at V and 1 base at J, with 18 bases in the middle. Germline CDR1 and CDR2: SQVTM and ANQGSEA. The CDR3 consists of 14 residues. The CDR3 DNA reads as TGCAGCACAAAGGGGGGGACAGGATCCTACGAGCAGTACTTC. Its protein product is CSTKGGTGSYEQYF.

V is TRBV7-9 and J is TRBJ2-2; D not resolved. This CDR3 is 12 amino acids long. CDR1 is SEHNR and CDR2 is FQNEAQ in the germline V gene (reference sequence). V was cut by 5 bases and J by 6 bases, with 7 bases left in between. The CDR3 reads CASSLYPGELFF. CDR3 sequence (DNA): TGTGCCAGCAGCCTGTATCCCGGGGAGCTGTTTTTT.

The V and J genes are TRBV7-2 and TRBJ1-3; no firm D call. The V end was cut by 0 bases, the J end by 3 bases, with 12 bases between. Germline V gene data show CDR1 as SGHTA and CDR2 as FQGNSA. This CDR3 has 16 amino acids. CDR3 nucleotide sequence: TGTGCCAGCAGCTTAGCGTCCTTAGGGAATGGAAACACCATATATTTT. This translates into CASSLASLGNGNTIYF.

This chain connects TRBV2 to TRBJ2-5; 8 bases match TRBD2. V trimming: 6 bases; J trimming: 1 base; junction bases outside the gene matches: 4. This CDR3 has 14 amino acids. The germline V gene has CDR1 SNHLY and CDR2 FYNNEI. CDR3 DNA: TGTGCCAGCAGGTCGGGGGGGCCCCAAGAGACCCAGTACTTC. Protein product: CASRSGGPQETQYF.

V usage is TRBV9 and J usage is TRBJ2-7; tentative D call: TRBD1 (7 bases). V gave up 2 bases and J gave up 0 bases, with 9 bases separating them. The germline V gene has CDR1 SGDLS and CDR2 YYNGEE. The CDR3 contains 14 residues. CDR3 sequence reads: CASSVRDSSYEQYF. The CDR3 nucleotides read TGTGCCAGCAGCGTGCGGGACAGCTCCTACGAGCAGTACTTC.

DNA of the CDR3: TGCAGCGTTCGACAGCTAAGCTGGGAGACCCAGTACTTC. Protein product: CSVRQLSWETQYF. This rearrangement joins TRBV29-1 to TRBJ2-5; the D gene is possibly TRBD1 (5 bases). The V end lost 5 bases, the J end lost 5 bases, and 15 bases lay between the germline ends. Per the germline V gene, CDR1 is SQVTM and CDR2 is ANQGSEA. The CDR3 contains 13 residues. Using reference TRBV29-1 and TRBJ2-5 for the parts outside the CDR3, the full variable domain is SAVISQKPSRDICQRGTSLTIQCQVDSQVTMMFWYRQQPGQSLTLIATANQGSEATYESGFVIDKFPISRPNLTFSTLTVSNMSPEDSSIYLCSVRQLSWETQYFGPGTRLLVL.

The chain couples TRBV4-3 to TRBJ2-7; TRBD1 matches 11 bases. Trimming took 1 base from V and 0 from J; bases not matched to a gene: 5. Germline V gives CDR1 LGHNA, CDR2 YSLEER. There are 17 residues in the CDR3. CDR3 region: CASSQAGQGANSYEQYF. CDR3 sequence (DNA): TGCGCCAGCAGCCAAGCCGGACAGGGGGCGAACTCCTACGAGCAGTACTTC.

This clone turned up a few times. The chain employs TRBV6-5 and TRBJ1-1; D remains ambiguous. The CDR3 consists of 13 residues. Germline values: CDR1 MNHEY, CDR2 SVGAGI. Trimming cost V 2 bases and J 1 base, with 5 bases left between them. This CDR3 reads CASSYRRNTEAFF. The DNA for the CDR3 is TGTGCCAGCAGTTACAGACGGAACACTGAAGCTTTCTTT.

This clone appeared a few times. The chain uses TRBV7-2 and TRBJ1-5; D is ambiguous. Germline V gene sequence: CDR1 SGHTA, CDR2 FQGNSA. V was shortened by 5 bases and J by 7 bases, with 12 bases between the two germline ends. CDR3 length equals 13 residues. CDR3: CASSTNILQPQHF. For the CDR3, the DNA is TGTGCCAGCAGCACGAATATTTTGCAGCCCCAGCATTTT. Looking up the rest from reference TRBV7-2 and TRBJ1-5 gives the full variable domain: GAGVSQSPSNKVTEKGKDVELRCDPISGHTALYWYRQSLGQGLEFLIYFQGNSAPDKSGLPSDRFSAERTGGSVSTLTIQRTQQEDSAVYLCASSTNILQPQHFGDGTRLSIL.

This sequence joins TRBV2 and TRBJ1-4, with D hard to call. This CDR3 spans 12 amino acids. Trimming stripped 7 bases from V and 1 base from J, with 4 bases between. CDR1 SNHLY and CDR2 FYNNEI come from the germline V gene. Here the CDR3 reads CASKGTNEKLFF. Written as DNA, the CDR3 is TGTGCCAGCAAGGGAACTAATGAAAAACTGTTTTTT.

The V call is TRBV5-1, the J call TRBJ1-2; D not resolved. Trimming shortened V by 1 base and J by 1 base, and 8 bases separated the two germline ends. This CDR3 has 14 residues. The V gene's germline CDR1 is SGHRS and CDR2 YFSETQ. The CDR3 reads CASSLTMGNYGYTF. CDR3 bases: TGCGCCAGCAGCTTGACGATGGGTAACTATGGCTACACCTTC.

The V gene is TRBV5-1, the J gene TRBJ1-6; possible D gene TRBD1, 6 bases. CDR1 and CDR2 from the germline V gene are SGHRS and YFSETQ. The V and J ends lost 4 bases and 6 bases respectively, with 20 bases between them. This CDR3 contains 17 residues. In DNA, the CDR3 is TGCGCCAGCAGCATCCCGGGACAAGCGGGGACTAATTCACCCCTCCACTTT. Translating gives CASSIPGQAGTNSPLHF.

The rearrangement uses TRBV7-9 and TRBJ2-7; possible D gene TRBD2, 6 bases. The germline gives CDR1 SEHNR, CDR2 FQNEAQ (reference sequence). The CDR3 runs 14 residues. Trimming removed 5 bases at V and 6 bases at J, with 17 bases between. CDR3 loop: CASSGGGNPFEQYF. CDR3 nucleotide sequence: TGTGCCAGCAGCGGTGGAGGGAATCCCTTCGAGCAGTACTTC.

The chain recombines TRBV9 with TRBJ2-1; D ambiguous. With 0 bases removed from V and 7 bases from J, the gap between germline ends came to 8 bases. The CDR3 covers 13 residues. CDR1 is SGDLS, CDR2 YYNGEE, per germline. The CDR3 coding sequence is TGTGCCAGCAGCGTAGGAGACGGGAATGAGCAGTTCTTC. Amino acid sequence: CASSVGDGNEQFF.